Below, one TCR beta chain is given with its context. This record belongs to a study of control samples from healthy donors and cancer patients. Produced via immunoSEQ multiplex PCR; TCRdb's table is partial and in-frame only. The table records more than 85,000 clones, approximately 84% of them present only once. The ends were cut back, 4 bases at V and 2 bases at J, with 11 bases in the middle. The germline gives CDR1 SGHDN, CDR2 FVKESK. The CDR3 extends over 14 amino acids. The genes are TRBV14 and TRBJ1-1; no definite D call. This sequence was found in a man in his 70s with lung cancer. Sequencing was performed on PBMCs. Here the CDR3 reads CASSPPGVNTEAFF. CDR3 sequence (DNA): TGTGCCAGCAGCCCCCCGGGAGTTAACACTGAAGCTTTCTTT.